These T cell receptor beta chains were read from a single sample in a study of OX40 agonist ivuxolimab in advanced cancers. TCRdb keeps only in-frame clones here, not all; method: immunoSEQ multiplex PCR. This table holds tens of thousands of clones, about 90% found once. Sequencing was performed on CD4+ or CD8+ T cells sorted from blood, taken in a trial of the OX40 agonist ivuxolimab. The source of these receptors is an adult with an advanced solid tumor such as melanoma, head and neck, liver or kidney cancer. The CDR3 runs from the conserved cysteine through the conserved F or W. D genes are given only for firm matches. Clone sizes are given selectively: once, few, many, or a class where the clone is expanded.

.	14	.	TRBV9	TRBJ2-5	TGTGCCAGCAGCGGCGGACAGACCCAAGAGACCCAGTACTTC	CASSGGQTQETQYF
.	12	TRBD1	TRBV4-1	TRBJ1-1	TGCGCCAGCAGCCCAGGACAGGAAGAAGCTTTCTTT	CASSPGQEEAFF
.	18	.	TRBV21-1	TRBJ1-3	TGTGCCAGCCGATATAAGGGGATTTTATTTAGCTCTGGAAACACCATATATTTT	CASRYKGILFSSGNTIYF
.	17	.	TRBV5-1	TRBJ2-4	TGCGCCAGCAGCTTGGAGGGGCCCCGGGTGGCCAAAAACATTCAGTACTTC	CASSLEGPRVAKNIQYF
.	14	.	TRBV5-1	TRBJ2-7	TGCGCCAGCAGCTCTCCGCGGGTCTCCTACGAGCAGTACTTC	CASSSPRVSYEQYF
.	14	.	TRBV30	TRBJ2-4	TGTGCCTGGAGTCGCGTGGGGTCTCTCAACATTCAGTACTTC	CAWSRVGSLNIQYF
once	13	.	TRBV6-1	TRBJ1-5	TGTGCCAGCAGGGCCGACTGGGGGCAGCCCCAGCATTTT	CASRADWGQPQHF
.	12	.	TRBV28	TRBJ2-7	TGTGCCAGCAGTTTATCCGAAAGGGGGCAGTACTTC	CASSLSERGQYF
.	18	TRBD2	TRBV30	TRBJ2-5	TGTGCCTGGAGTACCGGGACTAGCGTGAGAGTTGGCCAAGAGACCCAGTACTTC	CAWSTGTSVRVGQETQYF
.	15	.	TRBV2	TRBJ2-7	TGTGCCAGCGGCCGAGAAGCGCCTATTACCTACGAGCAGTACTTC	CASGREAPITYEQYF
once	15	TRBD2	TRBV19	TRBJ2-7	TGTGCCAGTAGTATCCAGACTAGCGGGACTATTAGATCTTTCTTC	CASSIQTSGTIRSFF
.	11	.	TRBV11-2	TRBJ1-2	TGTGCCAGCAGCACCCAGGACAGCCGGTCCTTC	CASSTQDSRSF
.	14	TRBD1	TRBV6-1	TRBJ1-5	TGTGCCAGCACCTTAGGGGCAGGGGGGCAGCCCCAGCATTTT	CASTLGAGGQPQHF
.	13	.	TRBV29-1	TRBJ2-7	TGCAGCGTAAGGGAGGGGGCCAATTACGAGCAGTACTTC	CSVREGANYEQYF
few	18	TRBD2	TRBV27	TRBJ2-3	TGTGCCAGCGCGCCGGGACTAGCGGTCCTCAGGGAGGCAGATACGCAGTATTTT	CASAPGLAVLREADTQYF
.	16	TRBD2	TRBV11-2	TRBJ2-1	TGTGCCAGCAGCAGTTATCCTAGCGGTGTTGCAGGTGAGCAGTTCTTC	CASSSYPSGVAGEQFF
.	13	.	TRBV5-1	TRBJ2-3	TGCGCCAGCAGCTTGGGGGGCACAGATACGCAGTATTTT	CASSLGGTDTQYF
.	12	.	TRBV7-2	TRBJ2-5	TGTGCCAGCAGCTTACAGGGCGGGGAGCAGTACTTC	CASSLQGGEQYF
.	16	.	TRBV4-1	TRBJ2-1	TGCGCCAGCAGCCAAGTGAACTTAGTCGCCTACAATGAGCAGTTCTTC	CASSQVNLVAYNEQFF
.	16	TRBD1	TRBV7-9	TRBJ1-6	TGTGCCAGCAGAAAGTGGTCCGGGACAGAAAATTCACCCCTCCACTTT	CASRKWSGTENSPLHF
.	15	.	TRBV2	TRBJ2-4	TGTGCCAGCAGTGAAAGCAGGGCCGGAGGGGACATTCAGTACTTC	CASSESRAGGDIQYF
.	15	TRBD2	TRBV6-5	TRBJ2-1	TGTGCCAGCAGTTACTCGACTAGCGGGGTCAATGAGCAGTTCTTC	CASSYSTSGVNEQFF
.	13	.	TRBV28	TRBJ2-1	TGTGCCAGCAGTTCGCAGGGGTACAATGAGCAGTTCTTC	CASSSQGYNEQFF
.	14	.	TRBV6-5	TRBJ1-5	TGTGCCAGCAGTTTTTGGACAGGCAATCAGCCCCAGCATTTT	CASSFWTGNQPQHF
.	15	.	TRBV29-1	TRBJ2-1	TGCAGCGTTGAAGATTTAGGGAAACAGGGCAGGGAGCAGTTCTTC	CSVEDLGKQGREQFF
.	14	TRBD2	TRBV6-5	TRBJ2-1	TGTGCCAGCAGGACTAGCGGCTCCTACAATGAGCAGTTCTTC	CASRTSGSYNEQFF
.	13	.	TRBV28	TRBJ2-7	TGTGCCAGCAGTTCGGGCGGGAACTACGAGCAGTACTTC	CASSSGGNYEQYF
.	15	TRBD2	TRBV27	TRBJ2-1	TGTGCCAGCAGTCCCCCGGGGCTAGCGGGCAATGAGCAGTTCTTC	CASSPPGLAGNEQFF
.	17	.	TRBV11-3	TRBJ2-6	TGTGCCAGCAGCTTAGAGGGGACGGCCTCTGGGGCCAACGTCCTGACTTTC	CASSLEGTASGANVLTF
.	16	TRBD1	TRBV2	TRBJ1-1	TGTGCCAGCAGTGAAATCCGGGGACAGGCGAACACTGAAGCTTTCTTT	CASSEIRGQANTEAFF
.	14	TRBD1	TRBV7-9	TRBJ1-2	TGTGCCAGCAGCTTAGGACAGGGTTTGTTTGGCTACACCTTC	CASSLGQGLFGYTF
.	16	.	TRBV4-1	TRBJ2-3	TGCGCCAGCAGCCAAGAAATCACAGCGCGCACAGATACGCAGTATTTT	CASSQEITARTDTQYF
.	17	TRBD1	TRBV11-3	TRBJ1-1	TGTGCCAGCAGCTTAGCGGGACAGGGGGCCGCGAACACTGAAGCTTTCTTT	CASSLAGQGAANTEAFF
.	15	.	TRBV19	TRBJ1-5	TGTGCCAGTAGTCGCCGAGGGGGGTCCGGTCAGCCCCAGCATTTT	CASSRRGGSGQPQHF
.	14	.	TRBV27	TRBJ2-7	TGTGCCAGCAGTCCGTGGGGGCTGACCTACGAGCAGTACTTC	CASSPWGLTYEQYF
.	14	TRBD1	TRBV25-1	TRBJ1-2	TGTGCCAGCAGTGATTACAGGGGAGGGTATGGCTACACCTTC	CASSDYRGGYGYTF
.	15	TRBD1	TRBV28	TRBJ1-2	TGTGCCAGCGATAGTGGGGGACAGGGGGCTTCTGGCTACACTTTC	CASDSGGQGASGYTF
.	13	.	TRBV6-1	TRBJ2-1	TGTGCCAGCAGTTCGACAATTAACGATGAGCAGTTCTTC	CASSSTINDEQFF
.	13	.	TRBV9	TRBJ2-7	TGTGCCAGCAGCGGGGCGACAGAATACGAGCAGTACTTC	CASSGATEYEQYF
.	12	TRBD2	TRBV19	TRBJ2-7	TGTGCCAGCGGGACTAGCGGCTACGAGCAGTACTTC	CASGTSGYEQYF
.	13	.	TRBV5-1	TRBJ2-1	TGCGCCAGCAGCCCTACGGTAGGAAATGAGCAGTTCTTC	CASSPTVGNEQFF
.	16	.	TRBV15	TRBJ1-2	TGTGCCACCAGCAGTCTACGGGCGGGCCTCGGTGGTGGCTACACCTTC	CATSSLRAGLGGGYTF
.	15	TRBD2	TRBV27	TRBJ2-1	TGTGCCAGCAGTCGACTCCACCGGGGGGGCAATGAGCAGTTCTTC	CASSRLHRGGNEQFF
.	15	TRBD2	TRBV4-1	TRBJ2-7	TGCGCCAGCAGTCATACTAGCGGGAGCTCCTACGAGCAGTACTTC	CASSHTSGSSYEQYF
.	14	.	TRBV4-1	TRBJ2-7	TGTGCCAGCAGCCAATTGGGCACAGGGTACGAGCAGTACTTC	CASSQLGTGYEQYF
.	17	.	TRBV13	TRBJ1-4	TGTGCCAGCAGCCTAGGAGGGGGGCTTTCGACTCTTGAAAAACTGTTTTTT	CASSLGGGLSTLEKLFF
.	12	.	TRBV19	TRBJ2-1	TGTGCCAGCTATAGCTCCTACAATGAGCAGTTCTTC	CASYSSYNEQFF